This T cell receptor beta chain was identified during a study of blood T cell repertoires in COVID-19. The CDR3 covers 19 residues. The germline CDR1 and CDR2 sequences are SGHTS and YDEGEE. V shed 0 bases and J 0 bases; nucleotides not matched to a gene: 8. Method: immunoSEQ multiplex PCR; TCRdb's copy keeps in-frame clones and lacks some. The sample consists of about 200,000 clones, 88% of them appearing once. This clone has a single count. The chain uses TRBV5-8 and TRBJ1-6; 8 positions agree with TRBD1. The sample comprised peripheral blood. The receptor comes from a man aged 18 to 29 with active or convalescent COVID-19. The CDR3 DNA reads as TGTGCCAGCAGCTTGGGGGACAGGAGGAAGAGCTCCTATAATTCACCCCTCCACTTT. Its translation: CASSLGDRRKSSYNSPLHF.